These T cell receptor beta chains were read from a single sample in a study of response to subunit inactivated influenza vaccine. TCRdb used MiXCR to reprocess the RT-PCR reads, holding one entry per CDR3 protein. Altogether about 700,000 distinct CDR3 sequences are present, about 15% being singletons, with the ten largest covering around 6.5%. The material was PBMCs from blood, obtained around 15 days before vaccination. The source is a man aged 50 or older who received an inactivated influenza vaccine. Both conserved end residues are part of each CDR3. Fields, in order: CDR3 DNA, CDR3 protein, V gene, J gene, D gene, clone size. D genes are given only for firm matches. Some rows have no size entry. The others give once, few or many, or a class for an expanded clone.

CDR3nt: TGCGCCAGCAGCTCACAGGTTCGTGGCACCGGGGAGCTGTTTTTT
CDR3aa: CASSSQVRGTGELFF
v_gene: TRBV5-1
j_gene: TRBJ2-2
d_gene: NA
abundance: few

CDR3nt: TGTGCCAGCAGCGGACAGGCAAATCAGCCCCAGCATTTT
CDR3aa: CASSGQANQPQHF
v_gene: TRBV7-9
j_gene: TRBJ1-5
d_gene: TRBD1
abundance: many

CDR3nt: TGTGCCAGCACCCTATCCGGCGGACTAGTGAGCACAGATACGCAGTATTTT
CDR3aa: CASTLSGGLVSTDTQYF
v_gene: TRBV7-9
j_gene: TRBJ2-3
d_gene: TRBD2
abundance: many

CDR3nt: TGTGCCAGCAGCTACCCCCGTGGGGGCAACACCGGGGAGCTGTTTTTT
CDR3aa: CASSYPRGGNTGELFF
v_gene: TRBV7-6
j_gene: TRBJ2-2
d_gene: NA
abundance: NA

CDR3nt: TGTGCCAGCAGCGTGACAGGGGGCGACGGGGAGCTGTTTTTT
CDR3aa: CASSVTGGDGELFF
v_gene: TRBV5-6
j_gene: TRBJ2-2
d_gene: TRBD1
abundance: few

CDR3nt: TGTGCCTGGAGTGGGACAGTTAGCAATCAGCCCCAGCATTTT
CDR3aa: CAWSGTVSNQPQHF
v_gene: TRBV30
j_gene: TRBJ1-5
d_gene: NA
abundance: NA

CDR3nt: TGTGCCAGCAGCTTAAAGGGCGGGAGGGCCTACGAGCAGTACTTC
CDR3aa: CASSLKGGRAYEQYF
v_gene: TRBV7-8
j_gene: TRBJ2-7
d_gene: TRBD2
abundance: NA

CDR3nt: TGTGCCAGCATAGGACAGGGGGCTTACGAGCAGTACTTC
CDR3aa: CASIGQGAYEQYF
v_gene: TRBV2
j_gene: TRBJ2-7
d_gene: TRBD1
abundance: few

CDR3nt: TGTGCCAGCGCCTCAATAAACAATGAGCAGTTCTTC
CDR3aa: CASASINNEQFF
v_gene: TRBV28
j_gene: TRBJ2-1
d_gene: NA
abundance: few

CDR3nt: TGCAGTGCTTCCCCGACAGACCGGAACACTGAAGCTTTCTTT
CDR3aa: CSASPTDRNTEAFF
v_gene: TRBV20-1
j_gene: TRBJ1-1
d_gene: NA
abundance: NA

CDR3nt: TGTGCCAGCAGTCCCACAGGGTCGGGGGAGACCCAGTACTTC
CDR3aa: CASSPTGSGETQYF
v_gene: TRBV5-6
j_gene: TRBJ2-5
d_gene: NA
abundance: NA

CDR3nt: TGCGCCAGCCAGCCGCGGGGGGGCCTGATCACCGGGGAGCTGTTTTTT
CDR3aa: CASQPRGGLITGELFF
v_gene: TRBV5-1
j_gene: TRBJ2-2
d_gene: TRBD2
abundance: few

CDR3nt: TGTGCCAGCAGCGTTCTGGGTGGAGAGACCCAGTACTTC
CDR3aa: CASSVLGGETQYF
v_gene: TRBV9
j_gene: TRBJ2-5
d_gene: NA
abundance: many

CDR3nt: TGTGCCAGCAGTTTAGTAAGGCTAGCGGAGACCCAGTACTTC
CDR3aa: CASSLVRLAETQYF
v_gene: TRBV12-3/TRBV12-4
j_gene: TRBJ2-5
d_gene: NA
abundance: NA

CDR3nt: TGTGCCACAGGGGAAACTGAAGCTTTCTTT
CDR3aa: CATGETEAFF
v_gene: TRBV2
j_gene: TRBJ1-1
d_gene: NA
abundance: NA

CDR3nt: TGTGCCACCAGCAGAGATCGGGGGAAGGGAGAGACCCAGTACTTC
CDR3aa: CATSRDRGKGETQYF
v_gene: TRBV15
j_gene: TRBJ2-5
d_gene: NA
abundance: few

CDR3nt: TGTGCCAGCTCAATCGGGACTGAGAATGAGCAGTTCTTC
CDR3aa: CASSIGTENEQFF
v_gene: TRBV18
j_gene: TRBJ2-1
d_gene: NA
abundance: few

CDR3nt: TGTGCCAGCTCACCACCGGGGTACACTGAAGCTTTCTTT
CDR3aa: CASSPPGYTEAFF
v_gene: TRBV18
j_gene: TRBJ1-1
d_gene: NA
abundance: NA

CDR3nt: TGCGCCAGCAGCCAAGACCCGGGCACCTACGAGCAGTACTTC
CDR3aa: CASSQDPGTYEQYF
v_gene: TRBV4-3
j_gene: TRBJ2-7
d_gene: NA
abundance: NA

CDR3nt: TGTGCCAGCAGTCCCTCGAGGGGGCCTCGCGGTGAAGCTTTCTTT
CDR3aa: CASSPSRGPRGEAFF
v_gene: TRBV12-3/TRBV12-4
j_gene: TRBJ1-1
d_gene: TRBD1
abundance: NA

CDR3nt: TGTGCCAGCAGACGGACAGGGTGGGGCTACGAGCAGTACTTC
CDR3aa: CASRRTGWGYEQYF
v_gene: TRBV28
j_gene: TRBJ2-7
d_gene: TRBD1
abundance: many

CDR3nt: TGCAGTGCTAGAGATCTCGGTACGCGGGAGCGGGGGACAGATACGCAGTATTTT
CDR3aa: CSARDLGTRERGTDTQYF
v_gene: TRBV20-1
j_gene: TRBJ2-3
d_gene: TRBD2
abundance: few